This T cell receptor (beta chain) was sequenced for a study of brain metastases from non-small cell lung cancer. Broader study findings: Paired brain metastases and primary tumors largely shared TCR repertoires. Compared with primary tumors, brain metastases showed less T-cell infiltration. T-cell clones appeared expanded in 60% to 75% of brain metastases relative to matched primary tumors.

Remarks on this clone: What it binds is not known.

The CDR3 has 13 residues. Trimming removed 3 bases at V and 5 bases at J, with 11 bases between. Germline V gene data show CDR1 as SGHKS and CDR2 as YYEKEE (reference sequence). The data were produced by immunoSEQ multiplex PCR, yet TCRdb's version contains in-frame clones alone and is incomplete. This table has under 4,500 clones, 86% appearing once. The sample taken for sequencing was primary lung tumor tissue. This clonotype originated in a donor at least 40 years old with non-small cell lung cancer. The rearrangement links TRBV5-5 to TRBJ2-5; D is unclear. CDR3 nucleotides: TGTGCCAGCAGCTATTACCTTCGGGAGACCCAGTACTTC. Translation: CASSYYLRETQYF.